Below are 21 T cell receptor beta chains sequenced from a single sample in a study of sequential checkpoint blockade in melanoma. Only in-frame clones appear in the TCRdb table, and some are missing; sequencing was by immunoSEQ multiplex PCR. The sample includes under 15,000 clones, over 20% of them seen just once. Sample treatment: randomized to nivolumab then ipilimumab (arm A) or the reverse (arm B). Sequenced here: tumor tissue (inferred from file names), sampled from a patient given nivolumab and ipilimumab in sequence. The receptors come from a human donor with melanoma.

The V call is TRBV19, the J call TRBJ1-1; TRBD1 matches at 7 bases. Looked up from germline, CDR1 is LNHDA and CDR2 is SQIVND (reference sequence). The CDR3 has 17 residues. V trimming: 2 bases; J trimming: 1 base; junction bases outside the gene matches: 10. The CDR3 nucleotides read TGTGCCAGTAGTATAACGGGACAGTACGAGTCGAACACTGAAGCTTTCTTT. Amino acid sequence: CASSITGQYESNTEAFF.

Only a few counts were recorded for this clone. The chain has TRBV11-3 and TRBJ2-7, with 12 bases lining up with TRBD2. V dropped 4 bases and J dropped 6; count of bases not matched to a gene: 19. This CDR3 is 19 amino acids long. Germline V lookup: CDR1 SGHNT, CDR2 YENEEA. The CDR3 sequence: CASSSPRSVGLAGLGEQYF. CDR3 nucleotides: TGTGCCAGCAGCTCGCCCAGATCCGTTGGACTAGCGGGACTGGGCGAGCAGTACTTC.

The chain recombines TRBV5-1 with TRBJ2-1; 9 nucleotides align to TRBD1. The CDR3 extends over 18 amino acids. Germline CDR1 and CDR2: SGHRS and YFSETQ. J lost 9 bases, V lost 1 base, and 17 bases had no gene match. CDR3 DNA: TGCGCCAGCAGCTTGACACACATCCGGGACAGGGTCCCTCCTGAGCAGTTCTTC. Translated, it gives CASSLTHIRDRVPPEQFF.

This clone has at least ten counts. The chain recombines TRBV9 with TRBJ2-2; 14 nucleotides align to TRBD2. This CDR3 contains 19 residues. The ends lost 0 bases at V and 6 bases at J; junction bases unmatched: 10. Germline-derived CDR1 and CDR2 are SGDLS and YYNGEE. CDR3 region: CASSVGPGLAGASPGELFF. In DNA, the CDR3 is TGTGCCAGCAGCGTAGGCCCGGGACTAGCGGGAGCTTCTCCCGGGGAGCTGTTTTTT.

This sequence joins TRBV9 and TRBJ2-6; the D gene is possibly TRBD1 (6 bases). The length of the CDR3 is 17 residues. In germline, CDR1 is SGDLS, CDR2 YYNGEE. Trimming removed 4 bases from V and 1 base from J, with 15 bases in between. The DNA for the CDR3 is TGTGCCAGCAGCTTGGGTCAGGGGAGTTCTGGGGCCAACGTCCTGACTTTC. It specifies CASSLGQGSSGANVLTF.

V is TRBV14 and J is TRBJ1-1; no definite D call. This CDR3 spans 13 amino acids. Germline V gene sequence: CDR1 SGHDN, CDR2 FVKESK. Trimming stripped 2 bases from V and 7 bases from J, with 11 bases between. The CDR3 nucleotides read TGTGCCAGCAGCCAATTGATGGGCGGTGAAGCTTTCTTT. Translating it yields CASSQLMGGEAFF.

In its sample, this clone was seen a few times. The chain carries TRBV28 and TRBJ1-4; perhaps TRBD1 as D (5 bases). The V gene's germline CDR1 is MDHEN and CDR2 SYDVKM. Between the trimmed V and J ends, which lost 6 bases and 10 bases, there was a span of 21 bases. This CDR3 is 15 amino acids long. DNA of the CDR3: TGTGCCAGCAGCCTGGGGGGGGAACGAGGTCGAAAACTGTTTTTT. Its protein product is CASSLGGERGRKLFF.

This clone occurred a few times. This rearrangement joins TRBV4-1 to TRBJ1-5; D might be TRBD1 (5 bases). Per the germline V gene, CDR1 is MGHRA and CDR2 is YSYEKL. This CDR3 comprises 17 residues. V was shortened by 0 bases and J by 2 bases, with 14 bases between the two germline ends. CDR3 loop: CASSQDLRGFGNQPQHF. CDR3 bases: TGCGCCAGCAGCCAAGATTTGAGGGGATTCGGCAATCAGCCCCAGCATTTT.

Many counts were recorded for this clone. The CDR3 coding sequence is TGTGCCAGCAGCTTGGGGACTAGCGGGGGCAGGGGGGAGACCCAGTACTTC. Amino acid sequence: CASSLGTSGGRGETQYF. The gene calls are TRBV11-3 and TRBJ2-5, with TRBD2 matching over 14 bases. With V trimmed by 3 bases and J by 5 bases, 8 bases remained unmatched. Per the germline V gene, CDR1 is SGHNT and CDR2 is YENEEA. The CDR3 has 17 residues. Looking up the rest from reference TRBV11-3 and TRBJ2-5 gives the full variable domain: EAGVVQSPRYKIIEKKQPVAFWCNPISGHNTLYWYLQNLGQGPELLIRYENEEAVDDSQLPKDRFSAERLKGVDSTLKIQPAELGDSAVYLCASSLGTSGGRGETQYFGPGTRLLVL.

This chain joins TRBV23-1 and TRBJ1-4; no firm D call. TRBV23-1 is labeled an ORF, and its function is uncertain. The germline V and J ends were trimmed by 6 bases and 5 bases, with 19 bases remaining between them. This CDR3 comprises 16 residues. The CDR3 loop reads CASSQALSWENEKLFF. Written as DNA, the CDR3 is TGCGCCAGCAGCCAGGCCCTCAGCTGGGAGAATGAAAAACTGTTTTTT.

The J gene is TRBJ2-1, the V gene TRBV10-3, with 12 bases aligning to TRBD2. Germline CDR1 reads ENHRY; CDR2 reads SYGVKD. This CDR3 is built from 13 residues. Germline trimming cut 10 bases from V and 8 bases from J; bases unmatched to any gene: 6. The CDR3 sequence: CASRGTSGHEQFF. As DNA, the CDR3 is TGTGCCAGTAGGGGGACTAGCGGGCATGAGCAGTTCTTC.

In its sample, this clone is medium-sized. The chain combines TRBV4-1 with TRBJ1-4; 8 bases match TRBD1. Germline CDR1 MGHRA, CDR2 YSYEKL. J gave up 8 bases and V 3 bases, and 11 bases lay outside the gene matches. This CDR3 contains 16 residues. The CDR3 nucleotides read TGCGCCAGCAGCCAGGGACCAGGGGGCGAACTCGAAAAACTGTTTTTT. Translation: CASSQGPGGELEKLFF.

The chain links TRBV19 to TRBJ2-7, with 8 bases matching TRBD2. This CDR3 has 14 residues. CDR1 is LNHDA, CDR2 SQIVND, per germline (reference sequence). Trimming took 4 bases from V and 0 from J; bases not matched to a gene: 2. The CDR3 bases are TGTGCCAGTAGTAGTCGGGAGGGCTCCTACGAGCAGTACTTC. It yields the protein CASSSREGSYEQYF.

The chain couples TRBV29-1 to TRBJ2-7, with D unresolved. V was cut by 5 bases and J by 4 bases, with 18 bases left in between. The CDR3 is 14 amino acids. Germline lookup yields CDR1 SQVTM and CDR2 ANQGSEA. The CDR3 sequence is CSVTDPILWYEQYF. CDR3 nucleotides: TGCAGCGTTACAGACCCTATTCTCTGGTACGAGCAGTACTTC.

This clone came up a few times. The chain is built from TRBV9 and TRBJ2-3; 8 nucleotides line up with TRBD2. This CDR3 is 15 amino acids long. Germline trimming cut 2 bases from V and 3 bases from J; bases unmatched to any gene: 5. Germline V lookup: CDR1 SGDLS, CDR2 YYNGEE. Here the CDR3 DNA reads TGTGCCAGCAGCGTGAGTAGCGGGGTGACAGATACGCAGTATTTT. Translating it yields CASSVSSGVTDTQYF.

This clone has only a few counts. The chain recombines TRBV16 with TRBJ2-5, with D possibly being TRBD1 (5 bases). This CDR3 is 16 amino acids long. V lost 4 bases, J lost 2 bases, and 17 bases lay in between. Germline V gives CDR1 KGHSY, CDR2 FQNENV. The CDR3 spells CASSRTVLGAQETQYF. The CDR3 region has the DNA TGTGCCAGCAGCCGAACAGTCCTTGGGGCACAAGAGACCCAGTACTTC.

The V call is TRBV16, the J call TRBJ1-1, with D perhaps matching TRBD1 (5 bases). This CDR3 is 10 amino acids long. Germline-derived CDR1 and CDR2 are KGHSY and FQNENV. The DNA of the CDR3 is TGTGCATCGAGGGGTGGTGAAGCTTTCTTT. It translates to CASRGGEAFF.

This clone appeared a few times. The chain joins TRBV29-1 to TRBJ1-2, with a possible D match to TRBD1 (5 bases). The V end lost 5 bases, the J end lost 1 base, and 8 bases lay between the germline ends. Germline V gene data show CDR1 as SQVTM and CDR2 as ANQGSEA. The CDR3 spans 12 residues. This CDR3 is CSVLGGNYGYTF. CDR3 nucleotides: TGCAGCGTTTTGGGGGGTAACTATGGCTACACCTTC.

The chain combines TRBV28 with TRBJ2-1, with D possibly being TRBD1 (6 bases). V lost 2 bases and J 7 bases, leaving 12 bases between the germline ends. The germline V gene has CDR1 MDHEN and CDR2 SYDVKM. CDR3 size: 14 residues. The CDR3 loop reads CASSLAPQGNEQFF. As DNA, the CDR3 is TGTGCCAGCAGTTTAGCGCCCCAGGGGAATGAGCAGTTCTTC.

The table lists this clone with many counts. CDR3 region: CASSISGSRETQYF. CDR3 DNA: TGTGCCAGCAGCATTAGCGGGAGCCGAGAGACCCAGTACTTC. This chain uses TRBV11-3 with TRBJ2-5, with 9 bases identical to TRBD2. V shed 5 bases, J shed 4 bases, and the junction held 5 bases outside the gene matches. The CDR3 length is 14 residues. Per germline, CDR1 SGHNT and CDR2 YENEEA.

The V and J genes are TRBV14 and TRBJ1-2; D call uncertain. Germline V CDR1 and CDR2: SGHDN, FVKESK. The length of the CDR3 is 13 residues. Trimming left V 5 bases short and J 8 bases short, with 15 bases between. The CDR3 bases are TGTGCCAGCAGCTCTAGACCCGGCAAGGGCTACACCTTC. This codes for CASSSRPGKGYTF.